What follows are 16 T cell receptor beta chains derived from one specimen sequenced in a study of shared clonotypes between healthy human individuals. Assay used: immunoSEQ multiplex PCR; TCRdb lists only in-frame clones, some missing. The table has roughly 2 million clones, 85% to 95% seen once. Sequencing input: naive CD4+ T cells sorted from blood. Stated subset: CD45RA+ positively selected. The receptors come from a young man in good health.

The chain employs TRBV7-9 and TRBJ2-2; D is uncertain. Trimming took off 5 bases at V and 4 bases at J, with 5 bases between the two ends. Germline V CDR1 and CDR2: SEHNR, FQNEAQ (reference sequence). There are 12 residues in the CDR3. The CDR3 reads CASSTTTGELFF. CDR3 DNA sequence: TGTGCCAGCAGCACCACCACCGGGGAGCTGTTTTTT. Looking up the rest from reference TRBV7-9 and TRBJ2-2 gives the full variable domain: DTGVSQNPRHKITKRGQNVTFRCDPISEHNRLYWYRQTLGQGPEFLTYFQNEAQLEKSRLLSDRFSAERPKGSFSTLEIQRTEQGDSAMYLCASSTTTGELFFGEGSRLTVL.

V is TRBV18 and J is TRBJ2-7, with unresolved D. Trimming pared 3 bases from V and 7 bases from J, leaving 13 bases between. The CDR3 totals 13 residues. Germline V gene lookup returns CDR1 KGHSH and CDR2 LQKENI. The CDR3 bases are TGTGCCAGCTCACCGGCGTCTAACCAAGAGCAGTACTTC. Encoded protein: CASSPASNQEQYF.

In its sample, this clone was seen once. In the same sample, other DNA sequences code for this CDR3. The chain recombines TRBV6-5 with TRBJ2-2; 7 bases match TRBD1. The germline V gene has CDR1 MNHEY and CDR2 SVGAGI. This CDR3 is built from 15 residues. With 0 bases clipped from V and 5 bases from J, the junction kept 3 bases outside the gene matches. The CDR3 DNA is TGTGCCAGCAGTTACTCGAACAGGGGAACCGGGGAGCTGTTTTTT. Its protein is CASSYSNRGTGELFF.

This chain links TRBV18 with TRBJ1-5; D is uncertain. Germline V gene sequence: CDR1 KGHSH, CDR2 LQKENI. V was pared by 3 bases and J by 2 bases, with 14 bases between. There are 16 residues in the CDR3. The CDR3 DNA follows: TGTGCCAGCTCACCCCCCGCGAGGGTAGGCAATCAGCCCCAGCATTTT. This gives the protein CASSPPARVGNQPQHF.

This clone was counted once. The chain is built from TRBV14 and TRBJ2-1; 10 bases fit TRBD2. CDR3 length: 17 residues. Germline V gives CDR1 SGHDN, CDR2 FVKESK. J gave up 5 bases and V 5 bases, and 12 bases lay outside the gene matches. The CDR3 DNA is TGTGCCAGCAGCAGAGTAGGAGCGGGGGGGCCCCACAATGAGCAGTTCTTC. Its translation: CASSRVGAGGPHNEQFF. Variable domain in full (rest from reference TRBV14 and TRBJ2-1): EAGVTQFPSHSVIEKGQTVTLRCDPISGHDNLYWYRRVMGKEIKFLLHFVKESKQDESGMPNNRFLAERTGGTYSTLKVQPAELEDSGVYFCASSRVGAGGPHNEQFFGPGTRLTVL.

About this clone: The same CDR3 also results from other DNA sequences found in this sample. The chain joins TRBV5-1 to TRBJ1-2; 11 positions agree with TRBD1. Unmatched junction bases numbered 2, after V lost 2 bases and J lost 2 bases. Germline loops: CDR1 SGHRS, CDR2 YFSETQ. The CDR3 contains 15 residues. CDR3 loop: CASSFGQGANYGYTF. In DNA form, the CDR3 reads TGCGCCAGCAGCTTCGGACAGGGGGCGAACTATGGCTACACCTTC.

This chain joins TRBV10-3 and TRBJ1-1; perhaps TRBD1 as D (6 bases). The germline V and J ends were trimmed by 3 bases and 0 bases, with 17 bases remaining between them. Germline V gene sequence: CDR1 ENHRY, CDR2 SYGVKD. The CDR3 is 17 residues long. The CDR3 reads CAISDGLGGALNTEAFF. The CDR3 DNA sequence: TGTGCCATCAGTGATGGCCTTGGGGGGGCTCTGAACACTGAAGCTTTCTTT.

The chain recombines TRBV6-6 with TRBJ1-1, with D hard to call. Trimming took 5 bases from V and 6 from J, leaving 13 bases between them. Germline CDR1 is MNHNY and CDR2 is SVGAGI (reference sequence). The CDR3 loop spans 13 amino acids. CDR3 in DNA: TGTGCCAGCAGTCGGGGAGGTTACCCTGAAGCTTTCTTT. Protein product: CASSRGGYPEAFF.

The CDR3 DNA sequence: TGTGCCAGCTCACCTACGTTACAGGGAAACATTCAGTACTTC. Its translation is CASSPTLQGNIQYF. This sequence joins TRBV18 and TRBJ2-4; D perhaps matches TRBD1 (6 bases). The germline CDR1 and CDR2 sequences are KGHSH and LQKENI. The CDR3 loop spans 14 amino acids. V was pared by 3 bases and J by 6 bases, with 12 bases between.

CDR3 DNA: TGCGCCAGCAGCCTCGCCCCCCCGGGACTAGCTAGGAATGAGCAGTTCTTC. This gives the protein CASSLAPPGLARNEQFF. The gene calls are TRBV4-1 and TRBJ2-1; 9 nucleotides match TRBD2. Germline-derived CDR1 and CDR2 are MGHRA and YSYEKL. V shed 4 bases, J shed 7 bases, and the junction held 14 bases outside the gene matches. This CDR3 region has 17 residues.

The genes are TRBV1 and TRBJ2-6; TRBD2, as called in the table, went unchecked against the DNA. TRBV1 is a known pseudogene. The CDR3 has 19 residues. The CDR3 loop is CTSSQGIAGVSSGANVLTF. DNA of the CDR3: TGCACCAGCAGCCAAGGAATAGCGGGAGTCAGCTCTGGGGCCAACGTCCTGACTTTC.

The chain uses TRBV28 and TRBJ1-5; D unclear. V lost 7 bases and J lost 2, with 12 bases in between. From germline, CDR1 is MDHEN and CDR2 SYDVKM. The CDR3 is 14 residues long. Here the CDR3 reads CASILSGGNQPQHF. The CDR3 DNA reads TGTGCCAGCATCCTCTCGGGTGGCAATCAGCCCCAGCATTTT.

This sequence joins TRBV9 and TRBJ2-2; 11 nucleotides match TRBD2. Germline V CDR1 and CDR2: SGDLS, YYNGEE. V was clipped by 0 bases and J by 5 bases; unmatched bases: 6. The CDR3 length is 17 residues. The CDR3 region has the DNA TGTGCCAGCAGCGTAGTAGCGGGGGGGCCCGGAACCGGGGAGCTGTTTTTT. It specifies CASSVVAGGPGTGELFF. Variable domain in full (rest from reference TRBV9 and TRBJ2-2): DSGVTQTPKHLITATGQRVTLRCSPRSGDLSVYWYQQSLDQGLQFLIQYYNGEERAKGNILERFSAQQFPDLHSELNLSSLELGDSALYFCASSVVAGGPGTGELFFGEGSRLTVL.

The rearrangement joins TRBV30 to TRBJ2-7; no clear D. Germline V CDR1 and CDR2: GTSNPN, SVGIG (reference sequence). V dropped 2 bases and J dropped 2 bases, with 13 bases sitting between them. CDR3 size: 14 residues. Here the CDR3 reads CAWSRDQIPYEQYF. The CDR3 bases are TGTGCCTGGAGTCGCGACCAGATACCCTACGAGCAGTACTTC. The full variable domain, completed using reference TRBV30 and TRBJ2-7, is SQTIHQWPATLVQPVGSPLSLECTVEGTSNPNLYWYRQAAGRGLQLLFYSVGIGQISSEVPQNLSASRPQDRQFILSSKKLLLSDSGFYLCAWSRDQIPYEQYFGPGTRLTVT.

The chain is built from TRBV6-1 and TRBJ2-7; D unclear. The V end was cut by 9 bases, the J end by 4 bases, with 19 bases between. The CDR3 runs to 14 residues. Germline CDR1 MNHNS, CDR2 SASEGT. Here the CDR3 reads CASTRMIKDYEQYF. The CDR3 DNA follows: TGTGCCAGTACGCGGATGATAAAGGATTACGAGCAGTACTTC.

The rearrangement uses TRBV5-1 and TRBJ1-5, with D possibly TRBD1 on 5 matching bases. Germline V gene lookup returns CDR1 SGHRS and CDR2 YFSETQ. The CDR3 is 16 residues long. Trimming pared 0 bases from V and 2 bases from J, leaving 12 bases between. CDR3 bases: TGCGCCAGCAGCTTGGTGGGGCCAACGGGCAATCAGCCCCAGCATTTT. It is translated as CASSLVGPTGNQPQHF.